Each of the 8 T cell receptor beta chains below was sequenced from the same sample in a study of blood T cell repertoires in COVID-19. Assay: immunoSEQ multiplex PCR; the TCRdb copy retains only in-frame clones and omits some. The profile shows roughly 200,000 clones, roughly 77% of them singletons. The sequencing sample was made of peripheral blood. The source is a middle-aged woman with COVID-19, enrolled during active disease.

The rearrangement joins TRBV7-2 to TRBJ2-3; D gene ambiguous. V was shortened by 5 bases and J by 6 bases, with 9 bases between the two germline ends. Germline lookup yields CDR1 SGHTA and CDR2 FQGNSA. The CDR3 has 12 amino acids. The CDR3 here is CASSPFLDTQYF. CDR3 in DNA: TGTGCCAGCAGCCCCTTCCTGGATACGCAGTATTTT.

V is TRBV29-1 and J is TRBJ1-2; no definite D call. V dropped 3 bases and J dropped 6 bases, with 2 bases sitting between them. The CDR3 is 9 residues long. CDR1 is SQVTM, CDR2 ANQGSEA, per germline. CDR3 sequence: CSVDNGYTF. Written as DNA, the CDR3 is TGCAGCGTTGACAATGGCTACACCTTC.

V gene TRBV30 combines with J gene TRBJ2-1; 11 bases are a match to TRBD2. V dropped 1 base and J dropped 13; count of bases not matched to a gene: 12. The CDR3 length is 15 residues. Per germline, CDR1 GTSNPN and CDR2 SVGIG (reference sequence). The CDR3 sequence is CAWSATSGALSFQFF. As DNA, the CDR3 is TGTGCCTGGAGTGCGACTAGCGGGGCCCTCTCGTTCCAGTTCTTC.

This sequence joins TRBV7-8 and TRBJ2-7; 8 bases line up with TRBD2. The CDR3 runs 15 residues. The ends lost 2 bases at V and 2 bases at J; junction bases unmatched: 5. The germline CDR1 and CDR2 sequences are SGHVS and FQNEAQ. CDR3 DNA: TGTGCCAGCAGCTTATGGCGGGGGGCCACCTACGAGCAGTACTTC. Translating it yields CASSLWRGATYEQYF.

The CDR3 nucleotides read TGTGCCAGCAGCCTACAGGCAACTAATGAAAAACTGTTTTTT. It yields the protein CASSLQATNEKLFF. The V and J genes are TRBV5-4 and TRBJ1-4, with TRBD1 as a possible D gene (5 bases). V shed 4 bases and J shed 0 bases, with 7 bases lying between them. Per germline, CDR1 SGHNT and CDR2 YYREEE (reference sequence). The CDR3 extends over 14 amino acids. The full variable domain, rest sourced from reference TRBV5-4 and TRBJ1-4, is ETGVTQSPTHLIKTRGQQVTLRCSSQSGHNTVSWYQQALGQGPQFIFQYYREEENGRGNFPPRFSGLQFPNYSSELNVNALELDDSALYLCASSLQATNEKLFFGSGTQLSVL.

This clone was seen a single time. The chain links TRBV5-1 to TRBJ1-1, with 9 bases matching TRBD1. The CDR3 runs to 16 residues. Trimming cost V 3 bases and J 0 bases; bases outside gene matches: 6. Germline V lookup: CDR1 SGHRS, CDR2 YFSETQ. This chain's CDR3 is CASSSTGGILNTEAFF. CDR3 in DNA: TGCGCCAGCAGCTCGACAGGGGGAATCCTGAACACTGAAGCTTTCTTT.

This clone appeared a few times. The J gene is TRBJ2-7, the V gene TRBV10-3, with D perhaps matching TRBD1 (6 bases). With 8 bases removed from V and 2 bases from J, the gap between germline ends came to 16 bases. The CDR3 is 14 amino acids. Germline V gives CDR1 ENHRY, CDR2 SYGVKD. The CDR3 loop is CAIRATGSPYEQYF. The CDR3 DNA reads as TGTGCCATCCGGGCTACAGGGTCCCCCTACGAGCAGTACTTC.

The chain couples TRBV18 to TRBJ2-5, with 7 bases matching TRBD2. J gave up 4 bases and V 3 bases, and 8 bases lay outside the gene matches. The CDR3 is 15 amino acids. CDR1 is KGHSH, CDR2 LQKENI, per germline. This CDR3 is CASSPGAGEGETQYF. CDR3 DNA: TGTGCCAGCTCACCTGGGGCGGGAGAGGGAGAGACCCAGTACTTC.